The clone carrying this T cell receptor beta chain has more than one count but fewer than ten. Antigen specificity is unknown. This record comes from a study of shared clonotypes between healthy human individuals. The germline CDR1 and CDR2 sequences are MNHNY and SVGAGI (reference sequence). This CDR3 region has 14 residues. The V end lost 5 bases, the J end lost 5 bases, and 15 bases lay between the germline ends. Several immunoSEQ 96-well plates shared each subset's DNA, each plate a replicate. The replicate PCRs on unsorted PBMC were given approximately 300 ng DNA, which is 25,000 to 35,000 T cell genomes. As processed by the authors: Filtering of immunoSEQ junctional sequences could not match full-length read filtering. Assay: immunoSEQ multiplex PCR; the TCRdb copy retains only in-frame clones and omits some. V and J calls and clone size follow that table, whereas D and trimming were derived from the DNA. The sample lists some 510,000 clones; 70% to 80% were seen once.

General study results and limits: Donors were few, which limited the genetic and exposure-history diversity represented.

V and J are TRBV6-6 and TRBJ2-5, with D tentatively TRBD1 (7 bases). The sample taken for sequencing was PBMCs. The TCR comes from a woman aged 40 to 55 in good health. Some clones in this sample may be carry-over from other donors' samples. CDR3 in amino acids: CASSTSGGRETQYF. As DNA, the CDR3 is TGTGCCAGCAGTACTTCAGGGGGGCGGGAGACCCAGTACTTC.